Following are 32 T cell receptor beta chains from one sample sequenced in a study of control samples from healthy donors and cancer patients. Produced via immunoSEQ multiplex PCR; TCRdb's table is partial and in-frame only. This table holds 150,000 or so clones, approximately 94% found once. Input material: blood. Source of these receptors: a woman aged 40 to 50 in good health.

This chain joins TRBV5-1 and TRBJ2-7; 7 nucleotides line up with TRBD1. Unmatched junction bases numbered 8, after V lost 0 bases and J lost 5 bases. This CDR3 has 15 residues. Germline V CDR1 and CDR2: SGHRS, YFSETQ. CDR3 region: CASSLEGRGFDEQYF. The DNA for the CDR3 is TGCGCCAGCAGCTTGGAGGGCAGGGGGTTTGACGAGCAGTACTTC.

The V gene is TRBV16, the J gene TRBJ2-3; maybe TRBD2 (7 bases). The CDR3 runs 17 residues. Germline V gene data show CDR1 as KGHSY and CDR2 as FQNENV. Deletions cut 0 bases from V and 1 base from J, with 14 bases between. The CDR3 coding sequence is TGTGCCAGCAGCCAATCGGGGGGGCGCTTCGGCACAGATACGCAGTATTTT. Translating it yields CASSQSGGRFGTDTQYF.

The chain couples TRBV3-1 (or the pseudogene TRBV3-2) to TRBJ1-2, with 7 bases lining up with TRBD1. The germline V gene has CDR1 LGHDT and CDR2 YNNKEL (reference sequence). This CDR3 has 18 amino acids. V was pared by 1 base and J by 1 base, with 12 bases of the junction left unmatched. As DNA, the CDR3 is TGTGCCAGCAGCCAAGCATACAGGGGAACTTTACTTAACTATGGCTACACCTTC. This gives the protein CASSQAYRGTLLNYGYTF.

The CDR3 is CAWSLSTEAFF. DNA of the CDR3: TGTGCCTGGAGCCTTAGCACTGAAGCTTTCTTT. The chain joins TRBV30 to TRBJ1-1; D unresolved. V gave up 3 bases and J gave up 4 bases, with 6 bases separating them. Germline V gene lookup returns CDR1 GTSNPN and CDR2 SVGIG (reference sequence). This CDR3 has 11 residues.

This clone came up once. The V call is TRBV27, the J call TRBJ2-1; no firm D call. The CDR3 is made up of 16 amino acids. The ends were cut back, 5 bases at V and 5 bases at J, with 19 bases in the middle. The germline V gene encodes CDR1 MNHEY and CDR2 SMNVEV (reference sequence). The CDR3 nucleotides are TGTGCCAGCAGTGAACCGACGACGATACGACACAATGAGCAGTTCTTC. It yields the protein CASSEPTTIRHNEQFF.

The rearrangement links TRBV18 to TRBJ1-4; D gene uncertain. V gave up 3 bases and J gave up 4 bases, with 9 bases separating them. Germline V gives CDR1 KGHSH, CDR2 LQKENI. This CDR3 contains 14 residues. CDR3 residues: CASSPDRNNEKLFF. CDR3 DNA sequence: TGTGCCAGCTCACCGGACCGCAATAATGAAAAACTGTTTTTT.

The chain combines TRBV6-5 with TRBJ1-6; unclear D gene. The CDR3 has 13 amino acids. Per the germline V gene, CDR1 is MNHEY and CDR2 is SVGAGI. V gave up 6 bases and J gave up 7 bases, with 10 bases separating them. This chain's CDR3 is CASSPGRNSPLHF. CDR3 coding DNA: TGTGCCAGCAGCCCCGGACGGAATTCACCCCTCCACTTT.

The genes are TRBV6-2 or TRBV6-3 and TRBJ2-7, with unresolved D. The CDR3 is 11 residues long. V was shortened by 5 bases and J by 3 bases, with 5 bases between the two germline ends. Germline assignment: CDR1 MNHEY and CDR2 SVGEGT. CDR3 nucleotides: TGTGCCAGCAGTACCCTCTACGAGCAGTACTTC. Encoded protein: CASSTLYEQYF.

The genes are TRBV7-9 and TRBJ1-2, with no clear D. Germline loops: CDR1 SEHNR, CDR2 FQNEAQ (reference sequence). CDR3 size: 13 residues. V was clipped by 5 bases and J by 6 bases, with 13 bases between them. The chain's CDR3 is CASSPPWSDGYTF. CDR3 coding DNA: TGTGCCAGCAGCCCGCCCTGGTCCGATGGCTACACCTTC.

The gene calls are TRBV18 and TRBJ1-3, with 8 bases aligning to TRBD1. The length of the CDR3 is 17 residues. V lost 3 bases, J lost 1 base, and 8 bases stayed unmatched. Germline V gene sequence: CDR1 KGHSH, CDR2 LQKENI. The CDR3 region has the DNA TGTGCCAGCTCACCCCTTTCAGGGGGCGGATCTGGAAACACCATATATTTT. This codes for CASSPLSGGGSGNTIYF.

The chain has TRBV5-1 and TRBJ1-6; no clear D gene. CDR1 is SGHRS and CDR2 is YFSETQ in the germline V gene. CDR3 length: 16 amino acids. Trimming took 0 bases from V and 8 from J, leaving 15 bases between them. The chain's CDR3 is CASSLDGRRLDSPLHF. DNA of the CDR3: TGCGCCAGCAGCTTGGACGGAAGGCGGTTGGATTCACCCCTCCACTTT.

With respect to this clone: One end of the junction varies from germline; a read error may be responsible. The chain links TRBV7-7 to TRBJ2-5; D might be TRBD1 (6 bases). This CDR3 spans 15 amino acids. Germline V gives CDR1 SSHAT, CDR2 FNYEAQ (reference sequence). CDR3 in DNA: TGTGCTAGCAGCCTACTAGGGGGTCGGCAAGAGACCCAGTACTTC. It codes for CASSLLGGRQETQYF.

J is TRBJ2-1 and V is TRBV5-8; no clear D gene. Germline V gene data show CDR1 as SGHTS and CDR2 as YDEGEE. V lost 5 bases to trimming and J lost 7 bases, with 7 bases between them. The CDR3 loop spans 11 amino acids. The CDR3 here is CASRKRNEQFF. As DNA, the CDR3 is TGTGCCAGCAGAAAGAGAAATGAGCAGTTCTTC. Using reference TRBV5-8 and TRBJ2-1 for the parts outside the CDR3, the full variable domain is EAGVTQSPTHLIKTRGQQATLRCSPISGHTSVYWYQQALGLGLQFLLWYDEGEERNRGNFPPRFSGRQFPNYSSELNVNALELEDSALYLCASRKRNEQFFGPGTRLTVL.

The chain links TRBV3-1 (or the pseudogene TRBV3-2) to TRBJ1-2; D unclear. Germline V gene data show CDR1 as LGHDT and CDR2 as YNNKEL (reference sequence). This CDR3 comprises 15 residues. V lost 6 bases to trimming and J lost 1 base, with 15 bases between them. The CDR3 region is CASRKGLTLNYGYTF. CDR3 DNA: TGTGCCAGCAGGAAGGGCCTCACCCTTAACTATGGCTACACCTTC.

The gene calls are TRBV19 and TRBJ2-3; 11 nucleotides line up with TRBD2. There are 17 residues in the CDR3. CDR1 LNHDA and CDR2 SQIVND come from the germline V gene (reference sequence). With 0 bases clipped from V and 4 bases from J, the junction kept 6 bases outside the gene matches. CDR3 DNA: TGTGCCAGTAGTATAGATCTAGCGGGAGGCCTCCCAGATACGCAGTATTTT. Encoded protein: CASSIDLAGGLPDTQYF.

This clone is a singleton in its sample. This chain links TRBV10-3 with TRBJ1-6; D perhaps matches TRBD1 (5 bases). V dropped 3 bases and J dropped 9 bases, with 15 bases sitting between them. This CDR3 is built from 15 residues. Germline assignment: CDR1 ENHRY and CDR2 SYGVKD. For the CDR3, the DNA is TGTGCCATCAGTGAACAGGACGGAGGCGGTTCACCCCTCCACTTT. It specifies CAISEQDGGGSPLHF.

This rearrangement joins TRBV6-2 or TRBV6-3 to TRBJ2-5, with 7 bases matching TRBD1. The CDR3 extends over 16 amino acids. V was clipped by 2 bases and J by 1 base; unmatched bases: 7. Germline CDR1 reads MNHEY; CDR2 reads SVGEGT. The DNA of the CDR3 is TGTGCCAGCAGTTACCCGGACAGGTTCCCCCAAGAGACCCAGTACTTC. Translation gives CASSYPDRFPQETQYF.

The rearrangement uses TRBV27 and TRBJ2-1; D gene uncertain. Trimming took 2 bases from V and 9 from J, leaving 20 bases between them. This CDR3 has 16 amino acids. In germline, CDR1 is MNHEY, CDR2 SMNVEV (reference sequence). The CDR3 sequence: CASSLVNGDTATEQFF. The CDR3 DNA reads as TGTGCCAGCAGTTTAGTCAACGGAGATACAGCGACTGAGCAGTTCTTC.

V and J are TRBV14 and TRBJ2-7, with 13 bases identical to TRBD2. V trimming: 4 bases; J trimming: 0 bases; junction bases outside the gene matches: 15. This CDR3 comprises 20 residues. CDR1 and CDR2 (germline): SGHDN, FVKESK. The CDR3 nucleotides read TGTGCCAGCAGCCCGCTCCTATTGGGGACTAGCGGGAAAAACTCCTACGAGCAGTACTTC. It encodes CASSPLLLGTSGKNSYEQYF.

In this sample, this clone turned up once. The chain is built from TRBV5-1 and TRBJ2-7; 7 nucleotides align to TRBD1. V shed 5 bases, J shed 0 bases, and the junction held 8 bases outside the gene matches. Germline-derived CDR1 and CDR2 are SGHRS and YFSETQ. The CDR3 is made up of 15 amino acids. CDR3 in DNA: TGCGCCAGCAGATTCCTCCGGGACAGCTCCTACGAGCAGTACTTC. Translated: CASRFLRDSSYEQYF.

This clone appeared a few times. The chain couples TRBV6-5 to TRBJ2-5, with 9 bases that match TRBD2. The germline CDR1 and CDR2 sequences are MNHEY and SVGAGI. J gave up 5 bases and V 5 bases, and 3 bases lay outside the gene matches. This CDR3 is built from 13 residues. In nucleotides, the CDR3 is TGTGCCAGCAGTCCTAGCGGGACGGAGACCCAGTACTTC. It codes for CASSPSGTETQYF.

The DNA for the CDR3 is TGTGCCAGCAGTATTCAGACAGGGTACTCCTACGAGCAGTACTTC. It specifies CASSIQTGYSYEQYF. The V call is TRBV6-6, the J call TRBJ2-7; TRBD1 agrees at 7 bases. CDR3 length: 15 residues. Germline CDR1 MNHNY, CDR2 SVGAGI (reference sequence). Unmatched junction bases numbered 7, after V lost 5 bases and J lost 0 bases.

V gene TRBV3-1 (or the pseudogene TRBV3-2) combines with J gene TRBJ1-1; D is unresolved. CDR1 LGHDT and CDR2 YNNKEL come from the germline V gene (reference sequence). The CDR3 is made up of 15 amino acids. V lost 1 base and J lost 0, with 9 bases in between. The CDR3 reads CASSQGIGMNTEAFF. The CDR3 DNA reads TGTGCCAGCAGCCAAGGGATCGGGATGAACACTGAAGCTTTCTTT.

The chain carries TRBV6-5 and TRBJ2-7, with 10 nucleotides matching TRBD1. Germline V gene data show CDR1 as MNHEY and CDR2 as SVGAGI. The CDR3 spans 15 residues. V lost 2 bases and J lost 4; bases outside the gene matches: 5. The CDR3 spells CASSYPGTGVYEQYF. The CDR3 nucleotides are TGTGCCAGCAGTTACCCCGGGACAGGGGTGTACGAGCAGTACTTC.

V and J are TRBV19 and TRBJ2-7; perhaps TRBD2 as D (5 bases). Germline lookup yields CDR1 LNHDA and CDR2 SQIVND (reference sequence). The V end lost 3 bases, the J end lost 2 bases, and 8 bases lay between the germline ends. This CDR3 is 13 amino acids long. DNA of the CDR3: TGTGCCAGTAGTATCGGGAACCCCTACGAGCAGTACTTC. Translating it yields CASSIGNPYEQYF.

The chain carries TRBV30 and TRBJ1-2; D possibly corresponds to TRBD1 (5 bases). CDR3 length: 12 amino acids. V lost 4 bases and J 2 bases, leaving 8 bases between the germline ends. From germline, CDR1 is GTSNPN and CDR2 SVGIG (reference sequence). The CDR3 region is CAWTTGNYGYTF. The CDR3 nucleotides are TGTGCCTGGACTACAGGCAACTATGGCTACACCTTC.

The rearrangement links TRBV4-3 to TRBJ1-2; 7 positions match TRBD1. Germline CDR1 is LGHNA and CDR2 is YSLEER. CDR3 size: 15 residues. Trimming at V came to 3 bases and at J to 4 bases, leaving 8 bases not matched to a gene. CDR3 amino acids: CASSHNRDSSYGYTF. The CDR3 nucleotides are TGCGCCAGCAGCCATAACCGGGACAGCAGCTATGGCTACACCTTC.

This clone occurred once. The V and J genes are TRBV13 and TRBJ2-1; 11 positions agree with TRBD1. This CDR3 has 15 amino acids. The V segment lost 5 bases and the J segment 8 bases; nucleotides outside the gene matches: 8. Germline CDR1 and CDR2: PRHDT and FYEKMQ (reference sequence). The CDR3 DNA sequence: TGTGCCAGCAGCCTAAGGACAGGGGGCGCCGATGAGCAGTTCTTC. Its protein product is CASSLRTGGADEQFF.

This clone came up a few times. The chain is built from TRBV12-3 or TRBV12-4 and TRBJ1-1, with D possibly matching TRBD1 (6 bases). Trimming left V 6 bases short and J 7 bases short, with 12 bases between. The CDR3 length is 12 residues. The CDR3 DNA follows: TGTGCCAGCAGCCAGGGGATCAGTGAAGCTTTCTTT. The encoded protein is CASSQGISEAFF.

The chain couples TRBV29-1 to TRBJ2-1, with 8 bases fitting TRBD2. This CDR3 contains 14 residues. Losses at the gene ends were 1 base for V and 2 bases for J; bases not matched to a gene: 1. From germline, CDR1 is SQVTM and CDR2 ANQGSEA. CDR3 coding DNA: TGCAGCGTTGAAGCGGGGGGGCCCTACAATGAGCAGTTCTTC. It translates to CSVEAGGPYNEQFF.

The CDR3 bases are TGTGCCAGCAGCCCCCACGCCAGCTACAATCAGCCCCAGCATTTT. Its translation is CASSPHASYNQPQHF. This rearrangement joins TRBV7-2 to TRBJ1-5; D unresolved. The ends were cut back, 5 bases at V and 3 bases at J, with 14 bases in the middle. CDR3 length: 15 amino acids. The germline V gene has CDR1 SGHTA and CDR2 FQGNSA. Full variable domain (remainder filled in from reference TRBV7-2 and TRBJ1-5): GAGVSQSPSNKVTEKGKDVELRCDPISGHTALYWYRQSLGQGLEFLIYFQGNSAPDKSGLPSDRFSAERTGGSVSTLTIQRTQQEDSAVYLCASSPHASYNQPQHFGDGTRLSIL.

Concerning this clone: The junction departs from the called germline gene at one end, perhaps through a read error. The rearrangement links TRBV4-3 to TRBJ2-2; TRBD2 matches 8 bases. CDR1 and CDR2 from the germline V gene are LGHNA and YSLEER. This CDR3 is 18 amino acids long. The CDR3 loop is CATSQQTFGGGLTGELFF. The CDR3 DNA is TGCGCCACCAGCCAACAAACGTTCGGGGGGGGACTCACCGGGGAGCTGTTTTTT.